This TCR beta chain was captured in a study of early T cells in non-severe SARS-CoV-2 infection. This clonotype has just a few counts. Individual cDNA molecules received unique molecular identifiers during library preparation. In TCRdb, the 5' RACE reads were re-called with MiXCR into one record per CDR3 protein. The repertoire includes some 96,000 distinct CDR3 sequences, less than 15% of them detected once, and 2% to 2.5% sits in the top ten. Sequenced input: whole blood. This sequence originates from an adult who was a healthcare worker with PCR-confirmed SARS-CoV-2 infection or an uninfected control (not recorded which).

The CDR3 coding sequence is TGTGCCAGCTCACCGCCCCAAACCCTTGGGTCCTACAATGAGCAGTTCTTC. This translates into CASSPPQTLGSYNEQFF. This chain uses TRBV18 with TRBJ2-1; the D is unclear. V was clipped by 3 bases and J by 1 base, with 16 bases between them. Germline assignment: CDR1 KGHSH and CDR2 LQKENI. The CDR3 totals 17 residues.